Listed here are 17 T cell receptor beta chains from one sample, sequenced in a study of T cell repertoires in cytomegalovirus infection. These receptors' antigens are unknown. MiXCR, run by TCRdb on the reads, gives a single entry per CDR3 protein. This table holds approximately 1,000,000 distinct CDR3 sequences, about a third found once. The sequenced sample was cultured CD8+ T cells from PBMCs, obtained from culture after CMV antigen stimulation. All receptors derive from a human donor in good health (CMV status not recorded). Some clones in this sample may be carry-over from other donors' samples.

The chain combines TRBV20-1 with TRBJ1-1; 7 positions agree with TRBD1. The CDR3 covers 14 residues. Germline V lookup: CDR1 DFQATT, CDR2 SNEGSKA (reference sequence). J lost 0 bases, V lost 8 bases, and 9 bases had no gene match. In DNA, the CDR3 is TGCAGTCCAAGGGGGCAAGACATGAACACTGAAGCTTTCTTT. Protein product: CSPRGQDMNTEAFF.

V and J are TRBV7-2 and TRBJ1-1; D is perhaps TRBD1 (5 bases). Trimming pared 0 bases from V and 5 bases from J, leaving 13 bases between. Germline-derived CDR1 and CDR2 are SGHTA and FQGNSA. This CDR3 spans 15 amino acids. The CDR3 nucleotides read TGTGCCAGCAGCTTAGCGGAAAGGGGTAGGACTGAAGCTTTCTTT. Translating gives CASSLAERGRTEAFF.

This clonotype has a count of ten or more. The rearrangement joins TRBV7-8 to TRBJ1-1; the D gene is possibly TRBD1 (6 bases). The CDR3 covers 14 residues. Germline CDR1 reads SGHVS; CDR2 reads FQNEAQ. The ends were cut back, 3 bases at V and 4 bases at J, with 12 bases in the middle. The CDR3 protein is CASSLGHLPTEAFF. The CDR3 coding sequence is TGTGCCAGCAGCTTGGGACATCTACCCACTGAAGCTTTCTTT.

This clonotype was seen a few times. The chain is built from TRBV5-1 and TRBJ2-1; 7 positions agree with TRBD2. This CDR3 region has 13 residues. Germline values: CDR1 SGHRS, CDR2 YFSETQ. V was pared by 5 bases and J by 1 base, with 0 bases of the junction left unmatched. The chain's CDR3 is CASRRESYNEQFF. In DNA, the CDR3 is TGCGCCAGCAGGCGGGAGTCCTACAATGAGCAGTTCTTC. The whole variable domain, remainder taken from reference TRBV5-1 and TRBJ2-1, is KAGVTQTPRYLIKTRGQQVTLSCSPISGHRSVSWYQQTPGQGLQFLFEYFSETQRNKGNFPGRFSGRQFSNSRSEMNVSTLELGDSALYLCASRRESYNEQFFGPGTRLTVL.

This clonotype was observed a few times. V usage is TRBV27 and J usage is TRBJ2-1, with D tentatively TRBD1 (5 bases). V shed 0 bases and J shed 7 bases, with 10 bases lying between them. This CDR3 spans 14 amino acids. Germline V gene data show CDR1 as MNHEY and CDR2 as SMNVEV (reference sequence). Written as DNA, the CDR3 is TGTGCCAGCAGTTTATCAAGGGGTGGAAATGAGCAGTTCTTC. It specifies CASSLSRGGNEQFF.

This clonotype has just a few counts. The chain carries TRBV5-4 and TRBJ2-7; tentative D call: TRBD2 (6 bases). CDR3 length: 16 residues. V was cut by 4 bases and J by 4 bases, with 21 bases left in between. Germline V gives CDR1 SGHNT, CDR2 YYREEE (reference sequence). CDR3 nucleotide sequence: TGTGCCAGCAGCCCCCCAGGGTTTAGCGGAGGATACGAGCAGTACTTC. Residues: CASSPPGFSGGYEQYF.

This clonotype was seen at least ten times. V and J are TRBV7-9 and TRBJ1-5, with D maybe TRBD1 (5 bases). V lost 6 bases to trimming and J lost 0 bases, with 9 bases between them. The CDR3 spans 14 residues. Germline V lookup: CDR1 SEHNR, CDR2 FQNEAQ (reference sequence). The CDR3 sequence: CASSPGGSNQPQHF. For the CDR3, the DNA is TGTGCCAGCAGTCCCGGGGGTAGCAATCAGCCCCAGCATTTT.

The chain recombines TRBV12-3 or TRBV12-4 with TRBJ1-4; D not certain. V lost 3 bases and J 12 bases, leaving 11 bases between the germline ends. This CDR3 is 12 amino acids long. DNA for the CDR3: TGTGCCAGCAGTTTTCGGGGTATGGAACTGTTTTTT. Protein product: CASSFRGMELFF.

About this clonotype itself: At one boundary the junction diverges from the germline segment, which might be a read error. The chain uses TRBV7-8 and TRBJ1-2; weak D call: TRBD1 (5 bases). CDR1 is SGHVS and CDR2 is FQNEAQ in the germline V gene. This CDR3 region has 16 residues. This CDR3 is CASSRGAPPAKYGYTF. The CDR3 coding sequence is TGTGCCAGCAGCCGTGGGGCCCCACCTGCTAAGTATGGCTACACCTTC. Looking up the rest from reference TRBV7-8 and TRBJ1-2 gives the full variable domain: GAGVSQSPRYKVAKRGQDVALRCDPISGHVSLFWYQQALGQGPEFLTYFQNEAQLDKSGLPSDRFFAERPEGSVSTLKIQRTQQEDSAVYLCASSRGAPPAKYGYTFGSGTRLTVV.

CDR3 bases: TGCACACTCTACGGGACAGGGAATTTTGGCGAGCAGTACGTC. Translated, it gives CTLYGTGNFGEQYV. V is TRBV20-1 and J is TRBJ2-7; 9 nucleotides align to TRBD1. Looked up from germline, CDR1 is DFQATT and CDR2 is SNEGSKA (reference sequence). The CDR3 has 14 residues.

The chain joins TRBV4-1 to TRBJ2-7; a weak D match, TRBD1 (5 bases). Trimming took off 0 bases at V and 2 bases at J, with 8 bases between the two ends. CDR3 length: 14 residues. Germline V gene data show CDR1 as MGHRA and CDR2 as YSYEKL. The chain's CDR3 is CASSQDKGTYEQYF. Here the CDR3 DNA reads TGCGCCAGCAGCCAAGATAAGGGGACCTACGAGCAGTACTTC.

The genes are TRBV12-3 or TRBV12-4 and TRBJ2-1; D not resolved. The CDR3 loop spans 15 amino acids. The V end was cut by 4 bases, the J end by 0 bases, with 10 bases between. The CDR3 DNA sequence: TGTGCCAGCAGTTCCCCGGTCCGCTCCTACAATGAGCAGTTCTTC. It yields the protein CASSSPVRSYNEQFF.

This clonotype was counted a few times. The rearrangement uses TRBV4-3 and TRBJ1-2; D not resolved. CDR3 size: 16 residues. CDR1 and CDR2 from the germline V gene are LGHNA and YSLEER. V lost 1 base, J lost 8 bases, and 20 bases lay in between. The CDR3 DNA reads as TGCGCCAGCAGCCAAGTTCGCGAGTCGATAAGGAACGGCTACACCTTC. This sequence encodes CASSQVRESIRNGYTF.

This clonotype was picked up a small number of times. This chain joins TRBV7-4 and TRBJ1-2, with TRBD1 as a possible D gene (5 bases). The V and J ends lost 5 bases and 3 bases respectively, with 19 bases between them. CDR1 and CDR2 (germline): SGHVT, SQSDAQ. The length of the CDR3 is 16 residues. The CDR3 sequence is CASSRDYRDVDYGYTF. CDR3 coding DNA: TGTGCCAGCAGCCGGGATTACCGGGACGTCGACTATGGCTACACCTTC.

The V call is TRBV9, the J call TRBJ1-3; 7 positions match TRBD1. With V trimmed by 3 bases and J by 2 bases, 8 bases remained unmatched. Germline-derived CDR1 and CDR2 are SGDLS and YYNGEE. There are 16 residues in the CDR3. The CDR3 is CASSDPGTAPGNTIYF. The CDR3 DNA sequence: TGTGCCAGCAGCGACCCTGGGACAGCCCCTGGAAACACCATATATTTT.

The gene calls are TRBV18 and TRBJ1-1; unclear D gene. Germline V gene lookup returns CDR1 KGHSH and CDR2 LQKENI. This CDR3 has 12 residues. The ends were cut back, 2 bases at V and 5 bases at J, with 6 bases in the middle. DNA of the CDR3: TGTGCCAGCTCACCAACAAAAACTGAAGCTTTCTTT. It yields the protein CASSPTKTEAFF.

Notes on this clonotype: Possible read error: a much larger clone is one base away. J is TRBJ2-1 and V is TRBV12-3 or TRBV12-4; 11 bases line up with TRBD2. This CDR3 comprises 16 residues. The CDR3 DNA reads TGTGCCAACAGTTCATCAACGACTAGCGGGAACAATGAGCAGTTCTTC. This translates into CANSSSTTSGNNEQFF.